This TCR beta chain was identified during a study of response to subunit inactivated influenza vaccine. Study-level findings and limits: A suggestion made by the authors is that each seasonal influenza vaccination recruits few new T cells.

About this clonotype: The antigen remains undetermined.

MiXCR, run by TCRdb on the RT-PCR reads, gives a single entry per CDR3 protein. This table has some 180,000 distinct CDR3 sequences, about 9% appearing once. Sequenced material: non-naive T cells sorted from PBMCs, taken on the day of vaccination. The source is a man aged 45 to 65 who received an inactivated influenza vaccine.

CDR3 amino acids: CAWSVPGMRDQPQHF. CDR3 DNA: TGTGCCTGGAGTGTACCGGGGATGAGGGATCAGCCCCAGCATTTT. The genes are TRBV30 and TRBJ1-5; D is unclear. The CDR3 totals 15 residues. The V and J ends lost 0 bases and 5 bases respectively, with 14 bases between them. The V gene's germline CDR1 is GTSNPN and CDR2 SVGIG (reference sequence).